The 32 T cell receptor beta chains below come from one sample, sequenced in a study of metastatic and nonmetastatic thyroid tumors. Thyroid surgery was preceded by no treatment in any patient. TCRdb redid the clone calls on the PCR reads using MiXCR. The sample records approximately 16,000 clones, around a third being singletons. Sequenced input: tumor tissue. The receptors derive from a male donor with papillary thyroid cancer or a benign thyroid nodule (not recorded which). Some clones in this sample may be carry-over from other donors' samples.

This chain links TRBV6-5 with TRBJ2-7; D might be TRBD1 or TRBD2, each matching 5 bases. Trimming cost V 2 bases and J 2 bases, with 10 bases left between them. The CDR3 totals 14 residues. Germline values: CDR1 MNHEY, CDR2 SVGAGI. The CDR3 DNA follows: TGTGCCAGCAGTTACGGGACGCAAGCCTACGAGCAGTACTTC. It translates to CASSYGTQAYEQYF.

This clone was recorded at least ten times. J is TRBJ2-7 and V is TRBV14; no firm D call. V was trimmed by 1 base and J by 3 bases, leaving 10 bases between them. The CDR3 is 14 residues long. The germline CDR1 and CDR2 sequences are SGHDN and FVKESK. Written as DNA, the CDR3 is TGTGCCAGCAGCCAAGGCAGTTACGTCTACGAGCAGTACTTC. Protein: CASSQGSYVYEQYF.

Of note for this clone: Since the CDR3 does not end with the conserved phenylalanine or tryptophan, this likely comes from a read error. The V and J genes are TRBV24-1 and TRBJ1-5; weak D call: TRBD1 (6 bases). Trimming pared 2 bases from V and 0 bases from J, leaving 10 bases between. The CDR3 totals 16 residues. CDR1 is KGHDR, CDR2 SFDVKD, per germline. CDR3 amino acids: CATSDSRQDSNQPQHS. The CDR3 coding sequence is TGTGCCACCAGTGATTCTCGACAGGATAGCAATCAGCCCCAGCATTCT.

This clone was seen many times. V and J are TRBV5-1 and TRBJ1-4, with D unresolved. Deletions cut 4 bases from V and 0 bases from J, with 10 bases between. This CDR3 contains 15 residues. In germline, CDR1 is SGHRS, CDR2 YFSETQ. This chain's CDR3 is CASSPGRPTNEKLFF. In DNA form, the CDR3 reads TGCGCCAGCAGCCCTGGGAGACCAACTAATGAAAAACTGTTTTTT.

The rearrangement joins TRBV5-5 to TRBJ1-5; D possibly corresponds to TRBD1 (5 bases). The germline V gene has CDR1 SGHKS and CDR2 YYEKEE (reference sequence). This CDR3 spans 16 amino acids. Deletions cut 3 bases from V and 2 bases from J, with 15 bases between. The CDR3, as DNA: TGTGCCAGCAGCTCAAGGGGAGGGACGGGCAATCAGCCCCAGCATTTT. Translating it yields CASSSRGGTGNQPQHF.

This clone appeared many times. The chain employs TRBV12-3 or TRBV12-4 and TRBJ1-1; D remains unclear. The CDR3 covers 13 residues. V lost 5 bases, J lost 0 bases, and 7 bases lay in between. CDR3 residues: CASSPPMNTEAFF. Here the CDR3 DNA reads TGTGCCAGCAGTCCCCCGATGAACACTGAAGCTTTCTTT.

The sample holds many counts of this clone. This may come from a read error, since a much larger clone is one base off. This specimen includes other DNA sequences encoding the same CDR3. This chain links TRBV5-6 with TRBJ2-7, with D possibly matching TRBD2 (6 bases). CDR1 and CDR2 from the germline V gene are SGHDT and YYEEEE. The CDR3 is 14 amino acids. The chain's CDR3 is CASSLGGDTYEQYF. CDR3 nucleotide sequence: TGTGCCAGCAGCTTGGGGGGGGATACCTACGAACAGTACTTC. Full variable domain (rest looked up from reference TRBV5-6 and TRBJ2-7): DAGVTQSPTHLIKTRGQQVTLRCSPKSGHDTVSWYQQALGQGPQFIFQYYEEEERQRGNFPDRFSGHQFPNYSSELNVNALLLGDSALYLCASSLGGDTYEQYFGPGTRLTVT.

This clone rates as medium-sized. The DNA of the CDR3 is TGTGCCAGCAGCGTAGTCGCGAGTGCCGGGGAGCTGTTTTTT. This encodes CASSVVASAGELFF. The chain combines TRBV9 with TRBJ2-2; unclear D gene. Germline CDR1 reads SGDLS; CDR2 reads YYNGEE. The CDR3 contains 14 residues. V was cut by 0 bases and J by 6 bases, with 9 bases left in between.

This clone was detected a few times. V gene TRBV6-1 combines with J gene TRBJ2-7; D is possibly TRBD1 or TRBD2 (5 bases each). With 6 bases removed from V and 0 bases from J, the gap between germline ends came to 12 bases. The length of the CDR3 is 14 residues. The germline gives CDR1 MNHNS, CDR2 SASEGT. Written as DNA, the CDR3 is TGTGCCAGCAGCGGACGGGACGTCTCCTACGAGCAGTACTTC. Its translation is CASSGRDVSYEQYF.

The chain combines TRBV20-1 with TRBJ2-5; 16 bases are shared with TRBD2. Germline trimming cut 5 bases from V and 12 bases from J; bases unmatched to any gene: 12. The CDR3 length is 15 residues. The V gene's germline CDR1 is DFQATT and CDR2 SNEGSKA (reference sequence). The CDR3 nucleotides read TGCAGTGCTCCCCGATCGGGACTAGCGGGAGGGGGAGAGTACTTC. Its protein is CSAPRSGLAGGGEYF.

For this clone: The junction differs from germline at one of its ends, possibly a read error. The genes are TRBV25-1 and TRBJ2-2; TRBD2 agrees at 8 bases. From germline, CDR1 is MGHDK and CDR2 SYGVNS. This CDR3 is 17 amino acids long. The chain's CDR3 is CASSEFRLAGPNWELFF. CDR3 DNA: TGTGCCAGCAGCGAATTTCGCCTAGCGGGCCCCAACTGGGAGCTGTTTTTT. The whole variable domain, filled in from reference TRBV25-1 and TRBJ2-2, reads EADIYQTPRYLVIGTGKKITLECSQTMGHDKMYWYQQDPGMELHLIHYSYGVNSTEKGDLSSESTVSRIRTEHFPLTLESARPSHTSQYLCASSEFRLAGPNWELFFGEGSRLTVL.

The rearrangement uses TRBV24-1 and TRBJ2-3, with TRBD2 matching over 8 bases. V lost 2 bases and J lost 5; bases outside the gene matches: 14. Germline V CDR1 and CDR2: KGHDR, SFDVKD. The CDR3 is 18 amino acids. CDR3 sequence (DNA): TGTGCCACCAGTGATTCCCTTCCCAGCCAGCGGGAGTTAGATACGCAGTATTTT. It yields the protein CATSDSLPSQRELDTQYF.

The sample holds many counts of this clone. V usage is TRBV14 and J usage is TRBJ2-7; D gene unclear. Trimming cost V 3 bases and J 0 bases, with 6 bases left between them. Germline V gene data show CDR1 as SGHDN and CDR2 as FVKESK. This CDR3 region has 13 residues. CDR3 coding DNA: TGTGCCAGCAGCCAGGGATACTCCTACGAGCAGTACTTC. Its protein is CASSQGYSYEQYF.

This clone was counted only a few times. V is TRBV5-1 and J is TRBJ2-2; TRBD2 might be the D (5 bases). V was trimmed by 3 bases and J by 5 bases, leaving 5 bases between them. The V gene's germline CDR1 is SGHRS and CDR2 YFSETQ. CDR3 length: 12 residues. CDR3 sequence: CASSWETGELFF. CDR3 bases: TGCGCCAGCAGCTGGGAGACCGGGGAGCTGTTTTTT. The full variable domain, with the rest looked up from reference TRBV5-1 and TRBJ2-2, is KAGVTQTPRYLIKTRGQQVTLSCSPISGHRSVSWYQQTPGQGLQFLFEYFSETQRNKGNFPGRFSGRQFSNSRSEMNVSTLELGDSALYLCASSWETGELFFGEGSRLTVL.

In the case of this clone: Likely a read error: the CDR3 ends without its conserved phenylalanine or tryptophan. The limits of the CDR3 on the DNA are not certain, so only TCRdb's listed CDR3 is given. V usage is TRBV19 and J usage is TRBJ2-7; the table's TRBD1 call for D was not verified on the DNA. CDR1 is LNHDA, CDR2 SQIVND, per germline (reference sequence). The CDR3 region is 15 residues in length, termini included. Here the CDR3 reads CASSRGQPSSYEQHY.

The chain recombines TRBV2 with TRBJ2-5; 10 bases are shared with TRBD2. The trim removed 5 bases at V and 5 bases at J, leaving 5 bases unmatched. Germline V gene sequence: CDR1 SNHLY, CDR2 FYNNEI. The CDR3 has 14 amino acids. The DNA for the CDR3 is TGTGCCAGCAGTCCAGCGGGGGGGCCTGAGACCCAGTACTTC. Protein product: CASSPAGGPETQYF. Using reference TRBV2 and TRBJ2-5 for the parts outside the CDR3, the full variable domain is EPEVTQTPSHQVTQMGQEVILRCVPISNHLYFYWYRQILGQKVEFLVSFYNNEISEKSEIFDDQFSVERPDGSNFTLKIRSTKLEDSAMYFCASSPAGGPETQYFGPGTRLLVL.

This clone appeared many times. CDR3 in DNA: TGTGCCAGCAGCTTAGATTCTGGCCAGCAGTTCTTC. Its protein is CASSLDSGQQFF. V usage is TRBV11-3 and J usage is TRBJ2-1; D unclear. The V end was cut by 0 bases, the J end by 11 bases, with 8 bases between. CDR1 and CDR2 (germline): SGHNT, YENEEA. The CDR3 runs to 12 residues.

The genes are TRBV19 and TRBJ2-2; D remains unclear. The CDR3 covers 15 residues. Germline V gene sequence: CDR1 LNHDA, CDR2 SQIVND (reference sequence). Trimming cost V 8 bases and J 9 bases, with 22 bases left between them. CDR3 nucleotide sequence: TGTGCCAGTGGCCCCCCCGGGCAGTGGACCTGGGAGCTGTTTTTT. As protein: CASGPPGQWTWELFF.

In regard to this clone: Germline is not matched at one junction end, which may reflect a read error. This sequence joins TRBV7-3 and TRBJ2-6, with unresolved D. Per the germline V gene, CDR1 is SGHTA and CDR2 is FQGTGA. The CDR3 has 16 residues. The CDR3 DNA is TGTGCCAGCATCTCCATCTCGCGGTCTGGGCCCAACGTCCTGACTTTC. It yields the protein CASISISRSGPNVLTF.

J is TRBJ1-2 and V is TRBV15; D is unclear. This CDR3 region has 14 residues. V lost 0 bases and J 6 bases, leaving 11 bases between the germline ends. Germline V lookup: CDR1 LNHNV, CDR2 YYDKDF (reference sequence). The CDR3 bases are TGTGCCACCAGCAGAGATTCGGGAGTGGATGGCTACACCTTC. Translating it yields CATSRDSGVDGYTF.

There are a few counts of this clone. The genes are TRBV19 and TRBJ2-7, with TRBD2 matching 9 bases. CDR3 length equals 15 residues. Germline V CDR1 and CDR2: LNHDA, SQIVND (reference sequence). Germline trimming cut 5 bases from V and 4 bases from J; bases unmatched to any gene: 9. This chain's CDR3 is CASSSSSGIGYEQYF. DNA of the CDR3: TGTGCCAGTAGTTCCTCTAGCGGGATCGGGTACGAGCAGTACTTC.

CDR3 DNA sequence: TGCAGTGCAACTAAAGCGGGAGAAGGGGATACGCAGTATTTT. It yields the protein CSATKAGEGDTQYF. The genes are TRBV20-1 and TRBJ2-3; TRBD2 matches 8 bases. Losses at the gene ends were 6 bases for V and 6 bases for J; bases not matched to a gene: 11. This CDR3 has 14 amino acids. Per germline, CDR1 DFQATT and CDR2 SNEGSKA (reference sequence).

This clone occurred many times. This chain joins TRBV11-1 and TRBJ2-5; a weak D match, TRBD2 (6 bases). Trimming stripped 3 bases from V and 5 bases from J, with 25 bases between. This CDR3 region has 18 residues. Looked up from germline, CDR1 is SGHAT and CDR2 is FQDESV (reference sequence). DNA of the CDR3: TGTGCCAGCAGCTTTTCCGGACTAAATTCCCGCCGGGCGGAGACCCAGTACTTC. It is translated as CASSFSGLNSRRAETQYF. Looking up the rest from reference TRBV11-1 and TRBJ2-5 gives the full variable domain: EAEVAQSPRYKITEKSQAVAFWCDPISGHATLYWYRQILGQGPELLVQFQDESVVDDSQLPKDRFSAERLKGVDSTLKIQPAELGDSAMYLCASSFSGLNSRRAETQYFGPGTRLLVL.

The CDR3 here is CASSPRGTDTQYF. Here the CDR3 DNA reads TGTGCCAGCTCACCACGGGGCACAGATACGCAGTATTTT. V is TRBV18 and J is TRBJ2-3; no firm D call. Germline V gene data show CDR1 as KGHSH and CDR2 as LQKENI. V was trimmed by 1 base and J by 1 base, leaving 3 bases between them. The CDR3 is made up of 13 amino acids.

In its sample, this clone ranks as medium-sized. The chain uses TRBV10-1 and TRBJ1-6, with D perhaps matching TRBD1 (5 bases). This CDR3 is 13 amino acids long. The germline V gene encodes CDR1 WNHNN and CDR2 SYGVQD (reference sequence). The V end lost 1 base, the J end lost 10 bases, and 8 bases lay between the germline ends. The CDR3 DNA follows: TGCGCCAGCAGTGAGTATAGGGGATCACCCCTCCACTTT. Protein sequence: CASSEYRGSPLHF.

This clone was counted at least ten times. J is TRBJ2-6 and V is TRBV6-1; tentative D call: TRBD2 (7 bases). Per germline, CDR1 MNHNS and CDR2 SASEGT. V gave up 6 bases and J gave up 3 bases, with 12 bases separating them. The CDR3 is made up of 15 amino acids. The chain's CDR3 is CASRGGGSGANVLTF. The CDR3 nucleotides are TGTGCCAGCAGGGGGGGGGGCAGTGGGGCCAACGTCCTGACTTTC.

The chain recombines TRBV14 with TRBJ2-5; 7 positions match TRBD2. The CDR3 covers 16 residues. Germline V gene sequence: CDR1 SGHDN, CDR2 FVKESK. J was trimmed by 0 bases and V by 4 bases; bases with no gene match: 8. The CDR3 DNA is TGTGCCAGCAGCCGTCGCGGGAGCGCATACCAAGAGACCCAGTACTTC. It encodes CASSRRGSAYQETQYF.

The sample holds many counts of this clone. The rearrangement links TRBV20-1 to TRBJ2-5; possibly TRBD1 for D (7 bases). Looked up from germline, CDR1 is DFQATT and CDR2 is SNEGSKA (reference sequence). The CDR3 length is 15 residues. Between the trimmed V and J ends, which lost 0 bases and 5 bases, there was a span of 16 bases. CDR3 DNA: TGCAGTGCTAGAGATCAGGAGGGGGCGGGGGAGACCCAGTACTTC. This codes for CSARDQEGAGETQYF.

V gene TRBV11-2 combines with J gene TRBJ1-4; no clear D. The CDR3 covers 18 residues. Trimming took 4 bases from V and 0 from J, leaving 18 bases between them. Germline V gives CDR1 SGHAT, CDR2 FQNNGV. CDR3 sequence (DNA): TGTGCCAGCAGCTCACAGCGCGGCTTGAGGACAACTAATGAAAAACTGTTTTTT. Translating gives CASSSQRGLRTTNEKLFF.

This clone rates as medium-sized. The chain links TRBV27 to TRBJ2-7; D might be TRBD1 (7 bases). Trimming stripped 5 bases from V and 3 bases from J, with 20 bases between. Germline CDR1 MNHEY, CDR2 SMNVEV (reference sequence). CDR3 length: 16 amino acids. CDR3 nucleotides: TGTGCCAGCAGTGGAATAGGAGGGGGCAAGGGCTACGAGCAGTACTTC. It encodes CASSGIGGGKGYEQYF.

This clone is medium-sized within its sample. The CDR3 DNA is TGTGCCAGCAGTCTAAGTACCGGGACAGTTTATGGCTACACCTTC. It yields the protein CASSLSTGTVYGYTF. The rearrangement joins TRBV6-1 to TRBJ1-2, with 7 positions matching TRBD1. The CDR3 extends over 15 amino acids. V dropped 5 bases and J dropped 5; count of bases not matched to a gene: 11. CDR1 and CDR2 from the germline V gene are MNHNS and SASEGT.

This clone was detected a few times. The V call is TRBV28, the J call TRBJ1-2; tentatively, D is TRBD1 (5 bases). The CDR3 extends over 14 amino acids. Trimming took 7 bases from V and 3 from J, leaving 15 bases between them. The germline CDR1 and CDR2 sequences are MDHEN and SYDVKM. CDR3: CASTGFFGDYGYTF. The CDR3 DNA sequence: TGTGCCAGCACAGGGTTTTTCGGTGACTATGGCTACACCTTC.